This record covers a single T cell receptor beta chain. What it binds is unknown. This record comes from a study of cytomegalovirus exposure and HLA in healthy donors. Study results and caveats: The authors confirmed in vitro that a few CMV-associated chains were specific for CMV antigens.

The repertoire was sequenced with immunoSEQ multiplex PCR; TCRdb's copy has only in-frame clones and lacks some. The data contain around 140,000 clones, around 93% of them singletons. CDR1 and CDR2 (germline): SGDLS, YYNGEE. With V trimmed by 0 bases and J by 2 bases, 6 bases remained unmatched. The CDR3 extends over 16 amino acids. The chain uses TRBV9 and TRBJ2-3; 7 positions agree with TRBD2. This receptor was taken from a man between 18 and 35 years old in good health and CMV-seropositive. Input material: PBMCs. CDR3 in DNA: TGTGCCAGCAGCGTAGCGCCCAGCGGGATCACAGATACGCAGTATTTT. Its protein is CASSVAPSGITDTQYF. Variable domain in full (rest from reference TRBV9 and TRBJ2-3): DSGVTQTPKHLITATGQRVTLRCSPRSGDLSVYWYQQSLDQGLQFLIQYYNGEERAKGNILERFSAQQFPDLHSELNLSSLELGDSALYFCASSVAPSGITDTQYFGPGTRLTVL.